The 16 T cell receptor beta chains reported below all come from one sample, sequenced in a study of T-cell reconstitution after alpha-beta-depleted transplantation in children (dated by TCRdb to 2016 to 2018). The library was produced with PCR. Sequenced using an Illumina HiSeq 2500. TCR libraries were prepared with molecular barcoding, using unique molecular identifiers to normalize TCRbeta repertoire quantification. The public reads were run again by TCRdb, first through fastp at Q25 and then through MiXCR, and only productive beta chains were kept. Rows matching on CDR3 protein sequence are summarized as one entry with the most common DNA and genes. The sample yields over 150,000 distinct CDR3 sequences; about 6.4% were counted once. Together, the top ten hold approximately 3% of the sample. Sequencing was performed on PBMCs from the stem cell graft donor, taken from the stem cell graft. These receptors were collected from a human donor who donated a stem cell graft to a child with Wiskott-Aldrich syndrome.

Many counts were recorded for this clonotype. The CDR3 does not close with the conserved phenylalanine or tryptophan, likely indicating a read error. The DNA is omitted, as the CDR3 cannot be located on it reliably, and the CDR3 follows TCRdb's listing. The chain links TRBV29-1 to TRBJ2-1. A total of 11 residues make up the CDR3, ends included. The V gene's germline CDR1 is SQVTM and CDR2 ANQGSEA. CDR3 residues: CSVDKTQESWI.

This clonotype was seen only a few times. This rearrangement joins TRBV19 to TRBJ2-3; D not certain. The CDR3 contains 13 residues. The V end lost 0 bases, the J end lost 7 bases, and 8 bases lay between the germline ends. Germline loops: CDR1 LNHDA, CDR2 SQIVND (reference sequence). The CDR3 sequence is CASSIDNANTQYF. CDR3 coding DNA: TGTGCCAGTAGTATAGATAACGCTAATACGCAGTATTTT.

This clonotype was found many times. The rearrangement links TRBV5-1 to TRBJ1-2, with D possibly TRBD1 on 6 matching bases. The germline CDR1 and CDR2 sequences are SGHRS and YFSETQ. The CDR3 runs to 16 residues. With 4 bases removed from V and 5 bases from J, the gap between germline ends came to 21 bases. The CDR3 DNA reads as TGCGCCAGCAGCCAAATCACCGGACAGTCACCTTATGGCTACACCTTC. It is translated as CASSQITGQSPYGYTF.

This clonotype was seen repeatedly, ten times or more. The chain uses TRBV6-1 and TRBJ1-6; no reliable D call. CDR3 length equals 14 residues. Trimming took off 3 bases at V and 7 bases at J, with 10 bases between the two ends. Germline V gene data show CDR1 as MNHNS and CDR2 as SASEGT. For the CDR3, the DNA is TGTGCCAGCAGTGACGTCGGCGGGAATTCACCCCTCCACTTT. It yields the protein CASSDVGGNSPLHF.

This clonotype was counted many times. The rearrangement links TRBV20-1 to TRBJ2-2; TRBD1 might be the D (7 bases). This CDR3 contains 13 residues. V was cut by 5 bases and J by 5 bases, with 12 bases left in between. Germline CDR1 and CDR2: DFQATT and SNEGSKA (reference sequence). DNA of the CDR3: TGCAGTGCTTTGACAGGGAGGACCGGGGAGCTGTTTTTT. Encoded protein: CSALTGRTGELFF.

CDR3 sequence reads: CASSPQGFSPLHF. CDR3 nucleotides: TGTGCCAGCAGCCCCCAGGGGTTTTCACCCCTCCACTTT. The V gene is TRBV11-2, the J gene TRBJ1-6; TRBD1 might be the D (6 bases). The CDR3 is 13 residues long. Trimming pared 5 bases from V and 9 bases from J, leaving 11 bases between. Germline-derived CDR1 and CDR2 are SGHAT and FQNNGV.

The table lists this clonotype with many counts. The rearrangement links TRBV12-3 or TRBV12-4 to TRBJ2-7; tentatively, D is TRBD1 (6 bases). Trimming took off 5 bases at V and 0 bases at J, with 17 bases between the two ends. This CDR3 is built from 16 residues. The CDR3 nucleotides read TGTGCCAGCAGTCCAACAGGGAAGCTGCTCTCCTACGAGCAGTACTTC. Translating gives CASSPTGKLLSYEQYF.

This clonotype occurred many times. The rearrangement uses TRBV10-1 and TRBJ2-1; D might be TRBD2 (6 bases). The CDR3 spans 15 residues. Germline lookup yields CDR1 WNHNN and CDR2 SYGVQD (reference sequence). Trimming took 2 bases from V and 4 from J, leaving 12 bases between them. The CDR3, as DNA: TGCGCCAGCAGTGAGGGGGGGTTGGGATACAATGAGCAGTTCTTC. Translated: CASSEGGLGYNEQFF.

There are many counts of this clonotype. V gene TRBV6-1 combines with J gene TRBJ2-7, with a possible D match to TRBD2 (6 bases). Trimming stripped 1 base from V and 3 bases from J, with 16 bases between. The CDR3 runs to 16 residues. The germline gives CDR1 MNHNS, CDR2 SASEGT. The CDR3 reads CASSEERLAPDYEQYF. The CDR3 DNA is TGTGCCAGCAGTGAAGAACGGCTAGCGCCGGACTACGAGCAGTACTTC.

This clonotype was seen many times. In nucleotides, the CDR3 is TGCGCCAGCAGCCACGACGGGTGGGGGAGATGGAATGAGCAGTTCTTC. It specifies CASSHDGWGRWNEQFF. The chain uses TRBV4-1 and TRBJ2-1, with D perhaps being TRBD1 or TRBD2 (5 bases each). V dropped 3 bases and J dropped 7 bases, with 19 bases sitting between them. Germline V gene sequence: CDR1 MGHRA, CDR2 YSYEKL. This CDR3 spans 16 amino acids.

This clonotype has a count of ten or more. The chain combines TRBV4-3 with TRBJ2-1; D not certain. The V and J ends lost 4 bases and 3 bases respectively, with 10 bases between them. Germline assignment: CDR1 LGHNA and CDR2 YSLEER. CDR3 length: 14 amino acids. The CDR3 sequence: CASSLGPYYNEQFF. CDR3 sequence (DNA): TGCGCCAGCAGCCTTGGACCTTACTACAATGAGCAGTTCTTC.

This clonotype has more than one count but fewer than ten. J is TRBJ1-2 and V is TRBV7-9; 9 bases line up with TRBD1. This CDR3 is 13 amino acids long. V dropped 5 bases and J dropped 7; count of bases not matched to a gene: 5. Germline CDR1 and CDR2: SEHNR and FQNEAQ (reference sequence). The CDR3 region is CASSPWTGAGYTF. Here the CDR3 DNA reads TGTGCCAGCAGCCCCTGGACAGGGGCTGGCTACACCTTC. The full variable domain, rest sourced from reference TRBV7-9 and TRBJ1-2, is DTGVSQNPRHKITKRGQNVTFRCDPISEHNRLYWYRQTLGQGPEFLTYFQNEAQLEKSRLLSDRFSAERPKGSFSTLEIQRTEQGDSAMYLCASSPWTGAGYTFGSGTRLTVV.

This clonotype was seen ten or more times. CDR3 sequence (DNA): TGTGCCAGCAGTACAGAACGGGGTTCACCCCTCCACTTT. As protein: CASSTERGSPLHF. The chain carries TRBV6-5 and TRBJ1-6; D is undetermined. Between the trimmed V and J ends, which lost 5 bases and 9 bases, there was a span of 11 bases. This CDR3 is 13 amino acids long. The germline CDR1 and CDR2 sequences are MNHEY and SVGAGI.

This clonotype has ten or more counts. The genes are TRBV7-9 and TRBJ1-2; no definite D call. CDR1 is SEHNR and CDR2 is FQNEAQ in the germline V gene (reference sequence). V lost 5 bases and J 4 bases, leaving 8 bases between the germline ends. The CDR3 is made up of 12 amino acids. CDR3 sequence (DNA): TGTGCCAGCAGCCCCGACGGCTATGGCTACACCTTC. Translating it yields CASSPDGYGYTF.

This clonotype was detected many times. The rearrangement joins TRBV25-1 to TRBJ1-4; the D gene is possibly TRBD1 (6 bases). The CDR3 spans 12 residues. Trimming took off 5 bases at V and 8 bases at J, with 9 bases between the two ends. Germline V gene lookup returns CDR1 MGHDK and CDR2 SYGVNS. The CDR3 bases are TGTGCCAGCAGTTGGGGGGCAGAAAAACTGTTTTTT. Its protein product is CASSWGAEKLFF.

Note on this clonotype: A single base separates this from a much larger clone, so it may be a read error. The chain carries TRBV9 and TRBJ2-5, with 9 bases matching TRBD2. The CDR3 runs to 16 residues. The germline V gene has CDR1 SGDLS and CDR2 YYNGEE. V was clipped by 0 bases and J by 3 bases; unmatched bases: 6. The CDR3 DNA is TGTGCCAGCAGCGTAGGTCCTAGCGGGATTAAAGAGACCCAGTACTTC. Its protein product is CASSVGPSGIKETQYF.